The next 30 T cell receptor beta chains were all read from a single sample in a study of STAT3 mutations in large granular lymphocyte leukemia. Whole-study findings and limits: At least one immunodominant TCR beta clonotype appeared in every T-cell large granular lymphocyte leukemia patient.

Only in-frame clones appear in the TCRdb table, and some are missing; sequencing was by immunoSEQ multiplex PCR. The sample lists 15,000 or so clones, just under 85% occurring once. No antigen has been identified for these receptors. The specimen sequenced was peripheral blood mononuclear cells. Receptors were obtained from a man in his fifties with T-cell large granular lymphocyte leukemia. Some clones in this sample may be carry-over from other donors' samples.

The chain employs TRBV5-1 and TRBJ2-3; no clear D gene. The CDR3 spans 12 residues. Germline V gives CDR1 SGHRS, CDR2 YFSETQ. V lost 3 bases and J lost 0, with 2 bases in between. The CDR3 sequence is CASSSSTDTQYF. CDR3 sequence (DNA): TGCGCCAGCAGCTCAAGCACAGATACGCAGTATTTT.

V gene TRBV5-1 combines with J gene TRBJ2-7, with D maybe TRBD1 (5 bases). Germline CDR1 and CDR2: SGHRS and YFSETQ. This CDR3 is 15 amino acids long. Trimming removed 3 bases at V and 1 base at J, with 14 bases between. CDR3: CASSSTGVKSYEQYF. The CDR3 DNA sequence: TGCGCCAGCAGCTCCACAGGCGTGAAGTCCTACGAGCAGTACTTC.

The J gene is TRBJ1-2, the V gene TRBV6-5; TRBD1 is a possible D gene (5 bases). Trimming stripped 1 base from V and 8 bases from J, with 11 bases between. The CDR3 spans 13 residues. CDR1 MNHEY and CDR2 SVGAGI come from the germline V gene. The CDR3 DNA reads TGTGCCAGCAGTTACTGGCAGGGTGAGGGCTACACCTTC. Amino acid sequence: CASSYWQGEGYTF.

The rearrangement links TRBV7-2 to TRBJ2-5, with 13 bases lining up with TRBD2. Germline lookup yields CDR1 SGHTA and CDR2 FQGNSA. J gave up 10 bases and V 5 bases, and 16 bases lay outside the gene matches. The CDR3 loop spans 17 amino acids. Here the CDR3 reads CASSADRGTSGIRIQYF. CDR3 nucleotide sequence: TGTGCCAGCAGCGCCGACAGAGGGACTAGCGGGATCCGCATCCAGTACTTC.

The gene calls are TRBV7-9 and TRBJ2-5; D remains unclear. The CDR3 contains 14 residues. The germline V and J ends were trimmed by 6 bases and 5 bases, with 16 bases remaining between them. The germline CDR1 and CDR2 sequences are SEHNR and FQNEAQ (reference sequence). CDR3 sequence: CASSPPERQETQYF. The CDR3 bases are TGTGCCAGCAGTCCGCCCGAACGCCAGGAGACCCAGTACTTC.

V gene TRBV15 combines with J gene TRBJ1-1; TRBD1 aligns across 7 bases. V gave up 5 bases and J gave up 2 bases; unmatched junction bases: 2. Germline values: CDR1 LNHNV, CDR2 YYDKDF (reference sequence). The CDR3 consists of 13 residues. CDR3 nucleotides: TGTGCCACCAGCTGGGACAGAAACACTGAAGCTTTCTTT. This encodes CATSWDRNTEAFF.

The V gene is TRBV7-9, the J gene TRBJ2-3, with TRBD1 as a possible D gene (6 bases). The germline CDR1 and CDR2 sequences are SEHNR and FQNEAQ (reference sequence). V dropped 2 bases and J dropped 3 bases, with 15 bases sitting between them. This CDR3 has 16 amino acids. CDR3 nucleotides: TGTGCCAGCAGCTTACCAGACAGGAGAGCGACAGATACGCAGTATTTT. Amino acids: CASSLPDRRATDTQYF. Full variable domain (missing parts from reference TRBV7-9 and TRBJ2-3): DTGVSQNPRHKITKRGQNVTFRCDPISEHNRLYWYRQTLGQGPEFLTYFQNEAQLEKSRLLSDRFSAERPKGSFSTLEIQRTEQGDSAMYLCASSLPDRRATDTQYFGPGTRLTVL.

The genes are TRBV4-1 and TRBJ1-1; D is undetermined. Between the trimmed V and J ends, which lost 4 bases and 0 bases, there was a span of 6 bases. The length of the CDR3 is 13 residues. CDR1 and CDR2 from the germline V gene are MGHRA and YSYEKL. CDR3 sequence: CASSPDLNTEAFF. The CDR3 nucleotides are TGCGCCAGCAGCCCCGACTTGAACACTGAAGCTTTCTTT.

The V and J genes are TRBV6-5 and TRBJ2-5, with D possibly being TRBD2 (6 bases). V lost 8 bases, J lost 2 bases, and 18 bases lay in between. Germline CDR1 MNHEY, CDR2 SVGAGI. The CDR3 sequence is 15 residues long. In nucleotides, the CDR3 is TGTGCCAGCGGACCTGCGGGGAACATACAAGAGACCCAGTACTTC. It encodes CASGPAGNIQETQYF.

The chain links TRBV5-4 to TRBJ1-1, with D perhaps TRBD1 (5 bases). The ends were cut back, 4 bases at V and 5 bases at J, with 12 bases in the middle. Germline V lookup: CDR1 SGHNT, CDR2 YYREEE (reference sequence). This CDR3 spans 13 amino acids. CDR3 amino acids: CASSLERGTEAFF. The CDR3 coding sequence is TGTGCCAGCAGCCTAGAGCGGGGGACTGAAGCTTTCTTT. The full variable domain, completed using reference TRBV5-4 and TRBJ1-1, is ETGVTQSPTHLIKTRGQQVTLRCSSQSGHNTVSWYQQALGQGPQFIFQYYREEENGRGNFPPRFSGLQFPNYSSELNVNALELDDSALYLCASSLERGTEAFFGQGTRLTVV.

This chain connects TRBV23-1 to TRBJ2-7; D gene ambiguous. TRBV23-1 carries the ORF label, with uncertain function. This CDR3 comprises 12 residues. The V gene lost 0 bases and the J gene lost 7 bases, with 7 bases spanning the gap. Here the CDR3 reads CASSQSYREQYF. CDR3 sequence (DNA): TGCGCCAGCAGTCAATCTTACCGGGAGCAGTACTTC.

The rearrangement uses TRBV9 and TRBJ1-1; D not resolved. The V end was cut by 0 bases, the J end by 2 bases, with 5 bases between. Germline V gene data show CDR1 as SGDLS and CDR2 as YYNGEE. The CDR3 has 13 residues. This CDR3 reads CASSVGPNTEAFF. The CDR3 bases are TGTGCCAGCAGCGTAGGACCTAACACTGAAGCTTTCTTT.

This chain uses TRBV5-4 with TRBJ2-7, with 8 bases lining up with TRBD2. The CDR3 is 15 amino acids. V was pared by 3 bases and J by 3 bases, with 8 bases of the junction left unmatched. Germline V gene lookup returns CDR1 SGHNT and CDR2 YYREEE (reference sequence). The CDR3 region has the DNA TGTGCCAGCAGCTCGGGACTAGTCGAGGTCTACGAGCAGTACTTC. Protein sequence: CASSSGLVEVYEQYF.

The chain is built from TRBV7-8 and TRBJ2-1; 11 bases map to TRBD2. The CDR3 has 20 residues. CDR1 and CDR2 from the germline V gene are SGHVS and FQNEAQ. V shed 5 bases, J shed 0 bases, and the junction held 15 bases outside the gene matches. The CDR3 protein is CASSPLRIASGRSSYNEQFF. The CDR3 DNA reads TGTGCCAGCAGCCCGCTCCGGATTGCTAGCGGGAGGTCCTCCTACAATGAGCAGTTCTTC.

The chain recombines TRBV30 with TRBJ2-7, with 11 bases lining up with TRBD1. This CDR3 region has 14 residues. Germline V gene data show CDR1 as GTSNPN and CDR2 as SVGIG (reference sequence). The junction had 2 bases not matched to a gene; V was cut back by 0 bases and J by 4 bases. The CDR3 protein is CAWSVGTGGYEQYF. Written as DNA, the CDR3 is TGTGCCTGGAGTGTCGGGACAGGGGGATACGAGCAGTACTTC.

This clone occurred a few times. The V gene is TRBV7-2, the J gene TRBJ1-5; D is undetermined. Germline V lookup: CDR1 SGHTA, CDR2 FQGNSA. V dropped 1 base and J dropped 4 bases, with 5 bases sitting between them. The CDR3 is made up of 13 amino acids. CDR3 sequence reads: CASSLGLNQPQHF. The DNA of the CDR3 is TGTGCCAGCAGCTTAGGTCTAAATCAGCCCCAGCATTTT.

V and J are TRBV5-1 and TRBJ2-1, with D maybe TRBD1 (5 bases). V dropped 3 bases and J dropped 9 bases, with 19 bases sitting between them. Germline loops: CDR1 SGHRS, CDR2 YFSETQ. The CDR3 totals 15 residues. The chain's CDR3 is CASSSPVLGLIEQFF. The CDR3 bases are TGCGCCAGCAGCTCCCCCGTCCTGGGGCTAATTGAGCAGTTCTTC.

Written as DNA, the CDR3 is TGTGCCAGCAGCTTGACAGATAGCAATCAGCCCCAGCATTTT. Its translation: CASSLTDSNQPQHF. V gene TRBV21-1 combines with J gene TRBJ1-5; the table names TRBD1, a call not compared with the DNA. TRBV21-1 is annotated as a pseudogene. The CDR3 extends over 14 amino acids.

The chain links TRBV5-1 to TRBJ2-2; D remains unclear. Between the trimmed V and J ends, which lost 7 bases and 3 bases, there was a span of 13 bases. CDR3 length: 14 residues. Germline loops: CDR1 SGHRS, CDR2 YFSETQ. CDR3 nucleotides: TGCGCCAGCTCCCGTTTTGGCGACACCGGGGAGCTGTTTTTT. It translates to CASSRFGDTGELFF.

V usage is TRBV27 and J usage is TRBJ1-5, with a weak D call TRBD1 (6 bases). The CDR3 totals 13 residues. V dropped 4 bases and J dropped 7 bases, with 11 bases sitting between them. Germline V gene data show CDR1 as MNHEY and CDR2 as SMNVEV (reference sequence). The DNA for the CDR3 is TGTGCCAGCAGTTCTCAGGGGCGGCAGCCCCAGCATTTT. Its translation is CASSSQGRQPQHF.

The chain uses TRBV6-5 and TRBJ1-2; D is unresolved. The CDR3 length is 15 residues. Germline CDR1 and CDR2: MNHEY and SVGAGI. V lost 7 bases and J 8 bases, leaving 23 bases between the germline ends. The CDR3 loop reads CASNQPGADSEGYTF. The CDR3 DNA is TGTGCCAGCAACCAACCGGGTGCCGATTCTGAGGGCTACACCTTC.

This clone was recorded only once. The chain employs TRBV10-2 and TRBJ2-7; D perhaps matches TRBD2 (5 bases). V was clipped by 8 bases and J by 2 bases, with 13 bases between them. The CDR3 is made up of 13 amino acids. Germline V CDR1 and CDR2: WSHSY, SAAADI. CDR3 loop: CASGGLSTYEQYF. The DNA for the CDR3 is TGCGCCAGCGGCGGGCTATCGACCTACGAGCAGTACTTC.

This clone occurred once. The chain has TRBV5-4 and TRBJ2-2; D is unclear. The V gene's germline CDR1 is SGHNT and CDR2 YYREEE (reference sequence). The length of the CDR3 is 12 residues. Trimming removed 0 bases from V and 9 bases from J, with 6 bases in between. The CDR3 region has the DNA TGTGCCAGCAGCTTGGGCCACAGGGAGCTGTTTTTT. This encodes CASSLGHRELFF.

The CDR3 reads CASSVSPAKNIQYF. In nucleotides, the CDR3 is TGTGCCAGCAGCGTATCACCCGCCAAAAACATTCAGTACTTC. The genes are TRBV9 and TRBJ2-4, with D hard to call. With 1 base removed from V and 1 base from J, the gap between germline ends came to 6 bases. CDR1 is SGDLS, CDR2 YYNGEE, per germline. This CDR3 region has 14 residues.

This chain joins TRBV27 and TRBJ2-5; D unclear. V lost 6 bases and J lost 4, with 9 bases in between. Germline V gene sequence: CDR1 MNHEY, CDR2 SMNVEV (reference sequence). There are 12 residues in the CDR3. The CDR3 DNA follows: TGTGCCAGCAGGGCCAGCGCAGAGACCCAGTACTTC. Its protein product is CASRASAETQYF.

The chain couples TRBV6-4 to TRBJ2-3; D possibly corresponds to TRBD2 (7 bases). This CDR3 is 14 amino acids long. From germline, CDR1 is MRHNA and CDR2 SNTAGT. V was cut by 4 bases and J by 2 bases, with 10 bases left in between. CDR3 region: CASSAGGHTDTQYF. CDR3 nucleotide sequence: TGTGCCAGCAGTGCGGGGGGACACACAGATACGCAGTATTTT.

The rearrangement links TRBV5-6 to TRBJ1-6; D is ambiguous. This CDR3 comprises 13 residues. V was clipped by 3 bases and J by 8 bases, with 9 bases between them. The germline V gene encodes CDR1 SGHDT and CDR2 YYEEEE. The CDR3 loop is CASSSFLDSPLHF. The DNA for the CDR3 is TGTGCCAGCAGCTCCTTTCTAGATTCACCCCTCCACTTT.

This clone was recorded a few times. The chain employs TRBV6-1 and TRBJ2-7; no clear D. Germline lookup yields CDR1 MNHNS and CDR2 SASEGT. Trimming cost V 7 bases and J 3 bases, with 10 bases left between them. This CDR3 contains 12 residues. The CDR3 sequence: CASNLDFYEQYF. For the CDR3, the DNA is TGTGCCAGCAATCTAGACTTCTACGAGCAGTACTTC.

The gene calls are TRBV11-2 and TRBJ2-5; D call uncertain. This CDR3 region has 15 residues. Per the germline V gene, CDR1 is SGHAT and CDR2 is FQNNGV. Trimming took 6 bases from V and 0 from J, leaving 14 bases between them. The DNA of the CDR3 is TGTGCCAGCAGTCCCGTAGAGACCTACCAAGAGACCCAGTACTTC. Translation gives CASSPVETYQETQYF.

The V and J genes are TRBV10-3 and TRBJ2-7, with 9 bases fitting TRBD2. Germline trimming cut 2 bases from V and 5 bases from J; bases unmatched to any gene: 7. CDR3 length: 15 amino acids. The germline V gene encodes CDR1 ENHRY and CDR2 SYGVKD. In DNA, the CDR3 is TGTGCCATCAGTGAGATCGCGGGAGGGCCGCACGAGCAGTACTTC. Its protein product is CAISEIAGGPHEQYF.